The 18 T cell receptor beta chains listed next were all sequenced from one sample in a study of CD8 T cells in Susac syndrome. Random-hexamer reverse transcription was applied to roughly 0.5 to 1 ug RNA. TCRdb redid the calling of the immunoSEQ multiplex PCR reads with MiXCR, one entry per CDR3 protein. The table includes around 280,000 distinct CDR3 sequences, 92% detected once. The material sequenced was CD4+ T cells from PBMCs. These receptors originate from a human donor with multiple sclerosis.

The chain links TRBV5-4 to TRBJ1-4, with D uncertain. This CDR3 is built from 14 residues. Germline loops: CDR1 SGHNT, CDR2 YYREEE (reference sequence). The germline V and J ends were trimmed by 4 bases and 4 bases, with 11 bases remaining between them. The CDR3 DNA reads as TGTGCCAGCAGCCCCGGGCGGATTAATGAAAAACTGTTTTTT. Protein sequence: CASSPGRINEKLFF.

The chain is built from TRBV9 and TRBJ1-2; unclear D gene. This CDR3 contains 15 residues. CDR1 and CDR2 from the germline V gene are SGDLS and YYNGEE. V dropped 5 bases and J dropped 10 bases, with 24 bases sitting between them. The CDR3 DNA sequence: TGTGCCAGCAGGGGAGACGTCGTTGGTTACCCAGACTACACCTTC. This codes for CASRGDVVGYPDYTF. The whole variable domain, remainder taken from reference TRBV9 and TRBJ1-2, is DSGVTQTPKHLITATGQRVTLRCSPRSGDLSVYWYQQSLDQGLQFLIQYYNGEERAKGNILERFSAQQFPDLHSELNLSSLELGDSALYFCASRGDVVGYPDYTFGSGTRLTVV.

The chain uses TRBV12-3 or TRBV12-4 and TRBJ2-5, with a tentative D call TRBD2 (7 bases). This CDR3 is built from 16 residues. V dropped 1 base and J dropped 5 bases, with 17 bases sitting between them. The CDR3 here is CASSLVAAGAGETQYF. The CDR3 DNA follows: TGTGCCAGCAGTTTAGTGGCGGCGGGGGCGGGCGAGACCCAGTACTTC.

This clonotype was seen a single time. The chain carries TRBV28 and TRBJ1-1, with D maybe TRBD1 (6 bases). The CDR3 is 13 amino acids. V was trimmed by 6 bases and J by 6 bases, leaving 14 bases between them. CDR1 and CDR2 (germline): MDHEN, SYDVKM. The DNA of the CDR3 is TGTGCCAGCAGCCCGCGGGGGCGTGCTGAAGCTTTCTTT. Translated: CASSPRGRAEAFF. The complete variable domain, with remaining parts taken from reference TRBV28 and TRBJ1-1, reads DVKVTQSSRYLVKRTGEKVFLECVQDMDHENMFWYRQDPGLGLRLIYFSYDVKMKEKGDIPEGYSVSREKKERFSLILESASTNQTSMYLCASSPRGRAEAFFGQGTRLTVV.

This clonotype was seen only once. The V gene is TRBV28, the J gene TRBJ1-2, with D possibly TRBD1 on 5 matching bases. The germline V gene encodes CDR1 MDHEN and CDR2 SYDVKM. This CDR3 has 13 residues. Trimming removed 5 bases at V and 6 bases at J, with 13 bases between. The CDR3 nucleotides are TGTGCCAGCAGTCCCCCCGGGGCGGATGGCTACACCTTC. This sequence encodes CASSPPGADGYTF.

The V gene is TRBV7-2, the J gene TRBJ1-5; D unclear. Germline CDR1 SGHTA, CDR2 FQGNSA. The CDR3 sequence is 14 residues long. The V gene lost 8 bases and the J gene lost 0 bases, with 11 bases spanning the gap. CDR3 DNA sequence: TGTGCCAGCGGGCCAGGTTATAGCAATCAGCCCCAGCATTTT. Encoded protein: CASGPGYSNQPQHF.

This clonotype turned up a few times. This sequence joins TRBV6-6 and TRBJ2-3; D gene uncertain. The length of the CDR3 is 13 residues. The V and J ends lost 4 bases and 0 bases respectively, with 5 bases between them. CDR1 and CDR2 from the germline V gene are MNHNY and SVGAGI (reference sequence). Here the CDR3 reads CASSSYSTDTQYF. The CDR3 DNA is TGTGCCAGCAGTTCCTACAGCACAGATACGCAGTATTTT.

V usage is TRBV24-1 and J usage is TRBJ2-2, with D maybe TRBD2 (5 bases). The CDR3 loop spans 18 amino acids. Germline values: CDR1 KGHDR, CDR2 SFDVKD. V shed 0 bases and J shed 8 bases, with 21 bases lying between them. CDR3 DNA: TGTGCCACCAGTGATTTGAAGGATCCGGGAATTGTTTCTGGGGAGCTGTTTTTT. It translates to CATSDLKDPGIVSGELFF.

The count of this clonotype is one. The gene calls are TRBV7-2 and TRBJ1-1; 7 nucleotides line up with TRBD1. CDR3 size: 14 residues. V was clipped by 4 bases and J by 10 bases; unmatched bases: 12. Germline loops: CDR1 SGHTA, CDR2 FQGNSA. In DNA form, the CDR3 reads TGTGCCAGCAGCTCTACAATGGGGGCAGGGGGAGCTTTCTTT. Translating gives CASSSTMGAGGAFF.

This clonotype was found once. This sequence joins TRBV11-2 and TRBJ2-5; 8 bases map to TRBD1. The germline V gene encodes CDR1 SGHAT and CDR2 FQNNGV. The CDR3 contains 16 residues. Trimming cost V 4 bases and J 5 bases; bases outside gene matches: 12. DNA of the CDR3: TGTGCCAGCAGCTCTAGGGCCGGGACAGGCGGGGAGACCCAGTACTTC. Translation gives CASSSRAGTGGETQYF.

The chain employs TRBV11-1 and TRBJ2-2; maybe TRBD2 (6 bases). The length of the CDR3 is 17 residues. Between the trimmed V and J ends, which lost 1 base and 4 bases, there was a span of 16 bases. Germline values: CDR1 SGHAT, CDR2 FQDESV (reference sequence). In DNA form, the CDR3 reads TGTGCCAGCAGCTTAGTTCTGGAGGGAGGTGTCACCGGGGAGCTGTTTTTT. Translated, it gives CASSLVLEGGVTGELFF.

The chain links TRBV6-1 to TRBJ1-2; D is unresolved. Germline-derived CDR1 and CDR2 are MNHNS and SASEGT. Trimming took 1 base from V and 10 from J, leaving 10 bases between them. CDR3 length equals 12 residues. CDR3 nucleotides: TGTGCCAGCAGTGAAGTTGGGTTATACTACACCTTC. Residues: CASSEVGLYYTF.

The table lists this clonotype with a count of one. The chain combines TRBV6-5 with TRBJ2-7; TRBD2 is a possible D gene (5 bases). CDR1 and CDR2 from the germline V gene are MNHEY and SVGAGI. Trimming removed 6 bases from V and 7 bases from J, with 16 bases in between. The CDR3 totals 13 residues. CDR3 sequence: CASREPTTGEQYF. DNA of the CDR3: TGTGCCAGCAGGGAACCCACTACGGGAGAGCAGTACTTC.

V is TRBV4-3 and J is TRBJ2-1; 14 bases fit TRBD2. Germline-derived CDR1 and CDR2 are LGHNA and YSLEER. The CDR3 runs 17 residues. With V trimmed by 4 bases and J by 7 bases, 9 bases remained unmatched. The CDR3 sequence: CASSPSTSGRAWNEQFF. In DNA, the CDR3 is TGCGCCAGCAGCCCCTCGACTAGCGGGAGGGCCTGGAATGAGCAGTTCTTC.

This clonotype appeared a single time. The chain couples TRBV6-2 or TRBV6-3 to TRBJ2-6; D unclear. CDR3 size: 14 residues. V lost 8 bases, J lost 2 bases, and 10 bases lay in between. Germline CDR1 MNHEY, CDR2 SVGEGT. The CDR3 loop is CASLKSAGANVLTF. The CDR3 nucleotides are TGTGCCAGCCTGAAATCCGCTGGGGCCAACGTCCTGACTTTC.

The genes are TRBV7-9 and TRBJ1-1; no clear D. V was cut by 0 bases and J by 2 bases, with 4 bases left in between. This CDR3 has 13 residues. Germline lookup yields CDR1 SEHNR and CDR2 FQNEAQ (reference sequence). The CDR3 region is CASSLAINTEAFF. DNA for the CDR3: TGTGCCAGCAGCTTAGCGATCAACACTGAAGCTTTCTTT.

The CDR3 is CASSARPREETQYF. For the CDR3, the DNA is TGCGCCAGCAGCGCCCGACCTAGGGAAGAGACCCAGTACTTC. V and J are TRBV4-1 and TRBJ2-5; D gene uncertain. Germline V gene sequence: CDR1 MGHRA, CDR2 YSYEKL. This CDR3 region has 14 residues. Trimming took 5 bases from V and 3 from J, leaving 13 bases between them.

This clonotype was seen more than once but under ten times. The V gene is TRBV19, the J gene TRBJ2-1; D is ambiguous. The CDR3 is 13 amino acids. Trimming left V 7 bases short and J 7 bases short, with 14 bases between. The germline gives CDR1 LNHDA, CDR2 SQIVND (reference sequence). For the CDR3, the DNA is TGTGCCAGTAAAGAGTCCTTAGCTAATGAGCAGTTCTTC. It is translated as CASKESLANEQFF.